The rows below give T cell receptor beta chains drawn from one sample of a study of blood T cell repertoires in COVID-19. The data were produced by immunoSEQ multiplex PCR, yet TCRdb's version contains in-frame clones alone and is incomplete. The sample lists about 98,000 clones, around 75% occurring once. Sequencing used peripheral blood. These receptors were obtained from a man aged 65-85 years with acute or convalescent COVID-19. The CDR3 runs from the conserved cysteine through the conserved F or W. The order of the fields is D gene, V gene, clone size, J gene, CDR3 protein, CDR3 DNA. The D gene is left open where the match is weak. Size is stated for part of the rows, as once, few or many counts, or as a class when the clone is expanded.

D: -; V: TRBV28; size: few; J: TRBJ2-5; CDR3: CASRTGHVQETQYF; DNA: TGTGCCAGCAGAACGGGACACGTCCAAGAGACCCAGTACTTC
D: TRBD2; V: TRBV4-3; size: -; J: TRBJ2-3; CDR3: CASSQDLAGGTDTQYF; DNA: TGCGCCAGCAGCCAAGATCTAGCGGGAGGCACAGATACGCAGTATTTT
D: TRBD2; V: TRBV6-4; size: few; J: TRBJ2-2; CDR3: CASSGLAGDTGELFF; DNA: TGTGCCAGCAGTGGACTAGCGGGAGACACCGGGGAGCTGTTTTTT
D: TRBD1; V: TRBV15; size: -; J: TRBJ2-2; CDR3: CATSRQGAIGTGELFF; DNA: TGTGCCACCAGCAGACAGGGGGCTATAGGCACCGGGGAGCTGTTTTTT
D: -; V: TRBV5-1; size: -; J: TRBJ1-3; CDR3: CASSAPGTLSSGNTIYF; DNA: TGCGCCAGCAGCGCTCCCGGGACACTCAGCTCTGGAAACACCATATATTTT
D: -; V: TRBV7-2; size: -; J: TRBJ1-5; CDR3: CASSPWGGGSNQPQHF; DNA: TGTGCCAGCAGCCCTTGGGGAGGGGGAAGCAATCAGCCCCAGCATTTT
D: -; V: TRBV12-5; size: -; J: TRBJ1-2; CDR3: CASGLVPGFGGYTF; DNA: TGTGCTAGTGGTTTGGTACCAGGGTTTGGAGGCTACACCTTC
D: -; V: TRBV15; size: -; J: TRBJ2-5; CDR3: CATSRVPDNQQETQYF; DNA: TGTGCCACCAGCAGAGTCCCGGACAACCAACAAGAGACCCAGTACTTC
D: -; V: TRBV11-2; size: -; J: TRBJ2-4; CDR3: CASSQDAEPGHTF; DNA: TGTGCCAGCAGCCAAGATGCGGAACCGGGACATACGTTC
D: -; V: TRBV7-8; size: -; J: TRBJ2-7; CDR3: CASSLGWRGPTYEQYF; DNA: TGTGCCAGCAGCTTAGGGTGGAGGGGTCCAACCTACGAGCAGTACTTC
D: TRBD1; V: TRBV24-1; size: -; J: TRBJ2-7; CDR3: CATSDFRGSYEQYF; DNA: TGTGCCACCAGTGATTTCAGGGGGTCCTACGAGCAGTACTTC
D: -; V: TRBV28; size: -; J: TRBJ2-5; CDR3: CASSPGRSQETQYF; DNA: TGTGCCAGCAGTCCGGGTCGGTCTCAAGAGACCCAGTACTTC
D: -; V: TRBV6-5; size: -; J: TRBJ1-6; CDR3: CASSSLSSSYNSPLHF; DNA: TGTGCCAGCAGTTCACTATCGAGCTCCTATAATTCACCCCTCCACTTT
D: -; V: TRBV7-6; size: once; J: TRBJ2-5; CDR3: CASSLGLRRRQETQYF; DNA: TGTGCCAGCAGCTTAGGTCTAAGGAGGCGTCAAGAGACCCAGTACTTC
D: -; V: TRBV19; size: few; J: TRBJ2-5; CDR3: CASSPNEGGGQETQYF; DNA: TGTGCCAGTAGTCCCAATGAGGGGGGGGGCCAAGAGACCCAGTACTTC
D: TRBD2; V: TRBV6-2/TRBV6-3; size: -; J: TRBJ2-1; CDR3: CASSLPGTSGQSSYNEQFF; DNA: TGTGCCAGCAGTCTTCCCGGGACTAGCGGTCAAAGCTCCTACAATGAGCAGTTCTTC
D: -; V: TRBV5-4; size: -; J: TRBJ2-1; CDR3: CASSSIGDLYNEQFF; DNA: TGTGCCAGCAGCTCGATCGGGGACTTATACAATGAGCAGTTCTTC
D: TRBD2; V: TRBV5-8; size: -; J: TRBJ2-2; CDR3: CASSSGLTSGPNTGELFF; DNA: TGTGCCAGCAGCTCGGGACTTACTAGCGGGCCTAACACCGGGGAGCTGTTTTTT
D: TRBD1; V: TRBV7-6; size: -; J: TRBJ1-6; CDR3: CASRRDSGSPLHF; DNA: TGTGCCAGCAGGCGGGACAGCGGGTCACCCCTCCACTTT
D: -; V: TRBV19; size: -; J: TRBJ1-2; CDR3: CASSLTGQGGYGYTF; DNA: TGTGCCAGTAGCCTCACAGGGCAGGGTGGATATGGCTACACCTTC
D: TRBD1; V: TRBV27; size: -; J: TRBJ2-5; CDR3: CASSLSTGAQTQYF; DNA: TGTGCCAGCAGTTTATCCACAGGGGCTCAGACCCAGTACTTC
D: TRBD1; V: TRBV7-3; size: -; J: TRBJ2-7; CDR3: CASSLKRGTGDAYEQYF; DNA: TGTGCCAGCAGCTTAAAGCGGGGGACAGGGGATGCCTACGAGCAGTACTTC
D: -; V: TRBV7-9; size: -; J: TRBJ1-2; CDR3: CASSSSAGFDYGYTF; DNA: TGTGCCAGCAGCTCCTCGGCAGGGTTTGACTATGGCTACACCTTC
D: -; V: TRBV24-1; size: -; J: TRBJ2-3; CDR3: CATSDRRGGTDTQYF; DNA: TGTGCCACCAGTGATCGGCGGGGAGGCACAGATACGCAGTATTTT
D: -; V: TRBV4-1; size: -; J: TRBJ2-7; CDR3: CASSQTEVHSYEQYF; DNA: TGCGCCAGCAGCCAAACGGAGGTCCACTCCTACGAGCAGTACTTC
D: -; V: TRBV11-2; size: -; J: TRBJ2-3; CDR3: CASSLVADTQYF; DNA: TGTGCCAGCAGCCTGGTAGCGGATACGCAGTATTTT
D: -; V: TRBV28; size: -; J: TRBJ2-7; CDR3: CASLRSSYEQYF; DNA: TGTGCCAGCCTTCGGTCCTCCTACGAGCAGTACTTC
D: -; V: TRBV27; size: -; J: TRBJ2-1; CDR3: CASSPGQISNEQFF; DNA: TGTGCCAGCAGTCCGGGACAAATTTCCAATGAGCAGTTCTTC
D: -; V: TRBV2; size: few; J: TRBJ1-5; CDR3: CASRKDMDLIYSNQPQHF; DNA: TGTGCCAGCAGGAAGGACATGGACCTAATCTATAGCAATCAGCCCCAGCATTTT
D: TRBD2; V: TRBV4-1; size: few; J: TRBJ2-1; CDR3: CASSQRPLAAHNEQFF; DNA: TGCGCCAGCAGCCAAAGGCCACTAGCGGCCCACAATGAGCAGTTCTTC
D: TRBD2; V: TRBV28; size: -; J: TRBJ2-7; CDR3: CASIPGGGGRTYEQYF; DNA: TGTGCCAGCATCCCGGGGGGGGGCGGTAGGACGTACGAGCAGTACTTC
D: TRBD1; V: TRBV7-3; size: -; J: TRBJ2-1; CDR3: CASSPGQGVEQFF; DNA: TGTGCCAGCAGCCCCGGGCAGGGGGTTGAGCAGTTCTTC
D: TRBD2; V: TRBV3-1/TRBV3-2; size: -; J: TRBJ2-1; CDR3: CASSQGWATSGRAEDEQFF; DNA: TGTGCCAGCAGCCAAGGATGGGCGACTAGCGGGAGGGCCGAGGATGAGCAGTTCTTC
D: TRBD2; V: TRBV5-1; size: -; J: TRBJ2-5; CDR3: CASSNPSGHEETQYF; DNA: TGCGCCAGCAGCAACCCTAGCGGGCATGAGGAGACCCAGTACTTC
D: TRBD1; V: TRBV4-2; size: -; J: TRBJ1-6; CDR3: CASSQEGQSDSPLHF; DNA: TGTGCCAGCAGCCAGGAGGGACAGTCGGATTCACCCCTCCACTTT
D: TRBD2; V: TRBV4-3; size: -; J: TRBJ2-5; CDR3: CASSQDAWTSGLQETQYF; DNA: TGCGCCAGCAGCCAAGATGCTTGGACTAGCGGCCTACAAGAGACCCAGTACTTC
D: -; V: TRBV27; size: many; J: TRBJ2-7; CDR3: CASSLGLFYEQYF; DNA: TGTGCCAGCAGCCTCGGACTGTTCTACGAGCAGTACTTC
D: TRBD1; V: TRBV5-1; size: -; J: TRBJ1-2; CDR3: CASSLGQGAGYGYTF; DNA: TGCGCCAGCAGCTTGGGGCAGGGGGCGGGATATGGCTACACCTTC
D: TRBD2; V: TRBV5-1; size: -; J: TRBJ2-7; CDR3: CASSFGGNIEQYF; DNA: TGCGCCAGCAGCTTCGGGGGGAATATCGAGCAGTACTTC
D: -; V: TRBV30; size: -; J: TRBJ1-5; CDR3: CAWTCAVNRRAASNQPQHF; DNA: TGTGCCTGGACCTGCGCGGTCAATCGGAGGGCAGCGAGCAATCAGCCCCAGCATTTT
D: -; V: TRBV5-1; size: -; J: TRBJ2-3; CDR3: CASTILGDLLTDTQYF; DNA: TGCGCCAGCACCATCCTAGGGGACTTGCTCACAGATACGCAGTATTTT
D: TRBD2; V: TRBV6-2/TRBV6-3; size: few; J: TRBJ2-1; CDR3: CASSKVAGGVGEQFF; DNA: TGTGCCAGCAGCAAAGTAGCGGGGGGGGTAGGGGAGCAGTTCTTC
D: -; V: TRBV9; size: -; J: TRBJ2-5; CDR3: CASSVGQGGRETQYF; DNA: TGTGCCAGCAGCGTAGGGCAGGGGGGTAGGGAGACCCAGTACTTC
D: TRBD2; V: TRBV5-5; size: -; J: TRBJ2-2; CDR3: CASSLRASGRADTGELFF; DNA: TGTGCCAGCAGCTTGAGGGCTAGCGGGAGAGCGGACACCGGGGAGCTGTTTTTT
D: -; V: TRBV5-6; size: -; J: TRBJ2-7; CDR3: CASSFWAFTGEQYF; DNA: TGTGCCAGCAGCTTTTGGGCCTTTACGGGGGAGCAGTACTTC
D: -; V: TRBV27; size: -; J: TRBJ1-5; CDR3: CASSLHRNQPQHF; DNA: TGTGCCAGCAGTTTACATCGGAATCAGCCCCAGCATTTT
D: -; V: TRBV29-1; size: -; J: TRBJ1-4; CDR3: CSALTGGNEKLFF; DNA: TGCAGCGCTCTGACGGGGGGAAATGAAAAACTGTTTTTT
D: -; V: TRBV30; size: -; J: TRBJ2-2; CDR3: CAWVDSSNTGELFF; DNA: TGTGCCTGGGTGGACAGTTCTAACACCGGGGAGCTGTTTTTT
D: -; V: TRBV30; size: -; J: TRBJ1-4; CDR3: CASGRGDEKLFF; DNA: TGTGCCTCGGGACGCGGGGATGAAAAACTGTTTTTT
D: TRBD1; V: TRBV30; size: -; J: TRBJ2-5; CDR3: CAWNIYQADRGQETQYF; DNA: TGTGCCTGGAATATTTATCAGGCGGACAGGGGCCAAGAGACCCAGTACTTC
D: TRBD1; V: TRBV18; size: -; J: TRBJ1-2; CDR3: CASQGQGINYGYTF; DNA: TGTGCCAGCCAGGGACAGGGGATTAACTATGGCTACACCTTC
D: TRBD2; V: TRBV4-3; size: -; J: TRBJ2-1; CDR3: CASSHPGGTSGSKEQFF; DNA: TGCGCCAGCAGCCATCCAGGGGGGACTAGCGGGAGTAAGGAGCAGTTCTTC
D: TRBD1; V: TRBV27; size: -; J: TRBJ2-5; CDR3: CASSLAPQGAGETQYF; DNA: TGTGCCAGCAGCCTGGCCCCCCAGGGGGCAGGAGAGACCCAGTACTTC
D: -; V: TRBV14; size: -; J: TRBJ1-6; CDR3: CASSQDYAIPLHF; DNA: TGTGCCAGCAGCCAAGATTACGCTATCCCCCTCCACTTT
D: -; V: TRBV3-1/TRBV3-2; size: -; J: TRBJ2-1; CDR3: CASSHWTRRGNEQFF; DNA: TGTGCCAGCAGCCATTGGACTCGGAGAGGGAATGAGCAGTTCTTC